This T cell receptor (beta chain) was recovered during a study of blood T cell repertoires in COVID-19. Across the whole study: The study drew acute and convalescent COVID-19 samples from the United States, Italy and Spain. The cDNA or gDNA used as material had been derived from T cells, B-cell-depleted T cells, or PBMCs.

V lost 7 bases and J 11 bases, leaving 20 bases between the germline ends. This CDR3 has 14 residues. The germline V gene has CDR1 MNHEY and CDR2 SVGAGI. In the original workflow: Reference gene primers were amplified, and this amplification served to estimate nucleated cell counts. The repertoire was sequenced with immunoSEQ multiplex PCR; TCRdb's copy has only in-frame clones and lacks some. V and J calls and clone size follow that table, whereas D and trimming were derived from the DNA. Found here are over 15,000 clones, 82% of them singletons; the top ten hold more than 5.5%. The chain combines TRBV6-5 with TRBJ2-2; unclear D gene. Sequenced sample: peripheral blood. The sequence came from a human donor in a cohort sampled during active COVID-19. This CDR3 is CASMGERTVSELFF. Here the CDR3 DNA reads TGTGCCAGCATGGGTGAGAGAACAGTGAGTGAGCTGTTTTTT.